Listed below are T cell receptor beta chains from one sample, sequenced in a study of blood T cell repertoires in COVID-19. TCRdb keeps only in-frame clones here, not all; method: immunoSEQ multiplex PCR. The table has some 250,000 clones, roughly nine tenths seen once. The sequenced material came from PBMCs or T cells enriched from blood (not recorded which). The receptor source for this set is a human donor in a cohort exposed to, infected with or recovered from COVID-19 (not recorded which). The donor label of this sample is uncertain. Both conserved end residues are part of each CDR3. The order of the fields is clone size, J gene, D gene, V gene, CDR3 DNA, CDR3 protein. The D gene is left open where the match is weak. The size of a clone is reported for some rows only, either as once, few or many, or as a class for expanded clones.

-	TRBJ1-5	-	TRBV18	TGTGCCAGCTCAGCAGGGGTGGTTCAGCCCCAGCATTTT	CASSAGVVQPQHF
once	TRBJ1-5	-	TRBV6-1	TGTGCCAGCAGTGAAGCGGGAGGCTTTTATAGCAATCAGCCCCAGCATTTT	CASSEAGGFYSNQPQHF
-	TRBJ1-5	TRBD1	TRBV19	TGTGCCAGCTCCGGACAGGGTGGCAATCAGCCCCAGCATTTT	CASSGQGGNQPQHF
-	TRBJ2-2	TRBD2	TRBV27	TGTGCCAGTCGGGGTCTAGCGGCAACCGGGGAGCTGTTTTTT	CASRGLAATGELFF
-	TRBJ2-3	TRBD1	TRBV7-9	TGTGCCAGCAGCCCTACGGGACAGTCCACAGATACGCAGTATTTT	CASSPTGQSTDTQYF
-	TRBJ1-5	-	TRBV4-1	TGCGCCAGCAGCCAACTTCCCCCGCGGGGCTCCGGCAATCAGCCCCAGCATTTT	CASSQLPPRGSGNQPQHF
-	TRBJ1-1	-	TRBV9	TGTGCCAGCAGCGGAGTTATGAACACTGAAGCTTTCTTT	CASSGVMNTEAFF
few	TRBJ2-7	TRBD2	TRBV3-1/TRBV3-2	TGTGCCAGCAGCCAAGGGACTAGCGGGGTCTACGAGCAGTACTTC	CASSQGTSGVYEQYF
-	TRBJ1-2	-	TRBV2	TGTGCCAGCAGGGACGGGGTTGGCTATGGCTACACCTTC	CASRDGVGYGYTF
-	TRBJ2-4	-	TRBV7-9	TGTGCCAGCAGCTTAGAGAGTTGGCGGCCACTAGCCAAAAACATTCAGTACTTC	CASSLESWRPLAKNIQYF
-	TRBJ2-1	TRBD2	TRBV7-2	TGTGCCAGCACCCAGCGGGGGGGACGCTACAATGAGCAGTTCTTC	CASTQRGGRYNEQFF
once	TRBJ1-3	-	TRBV5-1	TGCGCCAGCAGCTTGACGAGCTCTGGAAACACCATATATTTT	CASSLTSSGNTIYF
few	TRBJ2-7	-	TRBV6-5	TGTGCCAGCAGGGGGCTCTACGAGCAGTACTTC	CASRGLYEQYF
-	TRBJ2-2	TRBD1	TRBV18	TGTGCCAGCTCACCGGACAGGGGGCTCACCGGGGAGCTGTTTTTT	CASSPDRGLTGELFF
-	TRBJ1-1	TRBD1	TRBV7-9	TGTGCCAGCAGCCCCAGAAGACAGGGTAGAGATACTGAAGCTTTCTTT	CASSPRRQGRDTEAFF
once	TRBJ1-1	-	TRBV7-9	TGTGCCAGCAGCTCCTCAAGCGAAGCTTTCTTT	CASSSSSEAFF
-	TRBJ2-7	TRBD1	TRBV7-9	TGTGCCAGCAGCTTAGGAGGGACAGGGTTCTTCGAGCAGTACTTC	CASSLGGTGFFEQYF
-	TRBJ2-7	TRBD1	TRBV4-1	TGCGCCAGCAGCCAGGTAGGACAGGTTTCCTACGAGCAGTACTTC	CASSQVGQVSYEQYF
many	TRBJ2-5	TRBD2	TRBV7-2	TGTGCCAGCAGCCCCTTCCGGGGGGAGAAGACCCAGTACTTC	CASSPFRGEKTQYF
few	TRBJ1-1	TRBD1	TRBV6-2/TRBV6-3	TGTGCCAGCAGTTTCTACCCGGGACAGGGGGATGCTTTCTTT	CASSFYPGQGDAFF
-	TRBJ1-5	TRBD1	TRBV7-9	TGTGCCAGCAGCTCGACAGGGCTTCATCAGCCCCAGCATTTT	CASSSTGLHQPQHF
-	TRBJ2-2	-	TRBV21-1	TGTGCCAGCAGCAAAGTGCCAGGGATGAACACCGGGGAGCTGTTTTTT	CASSKVPGMNTGELFF
-	TRBJ2-3	-	TRBV15	TGTGCCACCAGCAGAGTTGTCAGGACGCCCGCTTCGCACAGGGATACGCAGTATTTT	CATSRVVRTPASHRDTQYF
-	TRBJ2-5	TRBD2	TRBV6-5	TGTGCCAGCAGTTACAATAGCGGGGGGGTCGGAGAGACCCAGTACTTC	CASSYNSGGVGETQYF
-	TRBJ1-5	TRBD1	TRBV10-2	TGCGCCAGCAGTGAGTCCGGGACAGGTTATCAGCCCCAGCATTTT	CASSESGTGYQPQHF
-	TRBJ2-5	TRBD2	TRBV15	TGTGCCACCAGCAGAGATCGGGGGGTACAAGAGACCCAGTACTTC	CATSRDRGVQETQYF
few	TRBJ1-1	TRBD1	TRBV29-1	TGCAGCGTTACGTGGGACAGCTTGAACACTGAAGCTTTCTTT	CSVTWDSLNTEAFF
-	TRBJ2-5	TRBD2	TRBV7-8	TGTGCCAGCAGCTTAAAGCGGGGGGGCCTGGAGACCCAGTACTTC	CASSLKRGGLETQYF
few	TRBJ2-5	-	TRBV4-3	TGCGCCAGCAGCCAACGAGTAAGGCGGGAATTCCAAGAGACCCAGTACTTC	CASSQRVRREFQETQYF
-	TRBJ1-1	TRBD1	TRBV5-1	TGCGCCAGCAGCTCTGGACAGGGGGGAGGCACTGAAGCTTTCTTT	CASSSGQGGGTEAFF
few	TRBJ2-7	-	TRBV27	TGTGCCAGCAGTTGGCAGGGTAACTCCTACGAGCAGTACTTC	CASSWQGNSYEQYF
-	TRBJ2-3	-	TRBV24-1	TGTGCCACCAGTGGGTGGGCCGTGGATACGCAGTATTTT	CATSGWAVDTQYF
-	TRBJ1-1	-	TRBV7-2	TGTGCCAGCAGCTCCCAGGGTATGAAGACTGAAGCTTTCTTT	CASSSQGMKTEAFF
-	TRBJ1-4	-	TRBV19	TGTGCCAGTAGTATTGCGCGGGTAGGGAACGGCGAAAAACTGTTTTTT	CASSIARVGNGEKLFF
-	TRBJ1-1	TRBD1	TRBV5-4	TGTGCCAGCAGCGAACAGTTATGGGACAGGGAAAAGGGCAACACTGAAGCTTTCTTT	CASSEQLWDREKGNTEAFF
-	TRBJ2-7	-	TRBV5-4	TGTGCCAGCAGCTTAGGCGACAGTCCCTACGAGCAGTACTTC	CASSLGDSPYEQYF
once	TRBJ2-3	-	TRBV19	TGTGCCAGTAGGCGGTGGGGGCAGGGAGATACGCAGTATTTT	CASRRWGQGDTQYF
-	TRBJ2-5	TRBD2	TRBV7-3	TGTGCCAGCAGCCGCGGACTAGCGGGGGTGGAGACCCAGTACTTC	CASSRGLAGVETQYF
-	TRBJ2-3	TRBD1	TRBV6-5	TGTGCCAGCGGGAACCGGGACAGCTACACAGATACGCAGTATTTT	CASGNRDSYTDTQYF
-	TRBJ1-1	-	TRBV5-8	TGTGCCAGCAGTCTTGGGCCGGACACTGAAGCTTTCTTT	CASSLGPDTEAFF
-	TRBJ1-2	TRBD1	TRBV19	TGTGCCAGTAGTTTCGGGACAGGGGACAACTATGGCTACACCTTC	CASSFGTGDNYGYTF
-	TRBJ2-2	-	TRBV5-8	TGTGCCAGCAGCCCTGACAGGCCCGGGGAGCTGTTTTTT	CASSPDRPGELFF
-	TRBJ2-5	-	TRBV10-3	TGTGCCATCAGGGACCCAGGGGAAGAGACCCAGTACTTC	CAIRDPGEETQYF